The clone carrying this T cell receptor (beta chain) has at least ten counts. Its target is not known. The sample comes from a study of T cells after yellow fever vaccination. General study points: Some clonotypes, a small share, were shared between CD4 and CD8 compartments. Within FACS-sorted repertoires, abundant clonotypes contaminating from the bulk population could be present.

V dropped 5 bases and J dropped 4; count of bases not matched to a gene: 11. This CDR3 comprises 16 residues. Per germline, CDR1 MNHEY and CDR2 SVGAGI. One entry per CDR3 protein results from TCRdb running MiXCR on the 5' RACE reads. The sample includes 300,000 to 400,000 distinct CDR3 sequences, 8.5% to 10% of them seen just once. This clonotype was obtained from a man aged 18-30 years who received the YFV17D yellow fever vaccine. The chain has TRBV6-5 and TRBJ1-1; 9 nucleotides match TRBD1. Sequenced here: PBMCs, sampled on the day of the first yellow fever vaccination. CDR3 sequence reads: CASSRPGQGKATEAFF. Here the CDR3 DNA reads TGTGCCAGCAGTCGTCCGGGACAGGGAAAGGCCACTGAAGCTTTCTTT.